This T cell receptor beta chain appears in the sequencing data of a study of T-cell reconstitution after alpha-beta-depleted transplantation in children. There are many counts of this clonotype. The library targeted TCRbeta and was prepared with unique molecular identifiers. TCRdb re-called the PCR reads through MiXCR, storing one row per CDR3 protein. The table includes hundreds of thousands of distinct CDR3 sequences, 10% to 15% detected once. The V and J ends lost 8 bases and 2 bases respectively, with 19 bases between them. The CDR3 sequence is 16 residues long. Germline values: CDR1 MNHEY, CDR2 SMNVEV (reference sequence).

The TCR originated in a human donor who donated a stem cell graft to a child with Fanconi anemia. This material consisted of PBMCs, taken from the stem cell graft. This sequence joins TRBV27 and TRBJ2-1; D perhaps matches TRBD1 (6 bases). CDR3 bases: TGTGCCAGCGGAAAAAAAGGGGGATTACCCTACAATGAGCAGTTCTTC. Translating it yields CASGKKGGLPYNEQFF.